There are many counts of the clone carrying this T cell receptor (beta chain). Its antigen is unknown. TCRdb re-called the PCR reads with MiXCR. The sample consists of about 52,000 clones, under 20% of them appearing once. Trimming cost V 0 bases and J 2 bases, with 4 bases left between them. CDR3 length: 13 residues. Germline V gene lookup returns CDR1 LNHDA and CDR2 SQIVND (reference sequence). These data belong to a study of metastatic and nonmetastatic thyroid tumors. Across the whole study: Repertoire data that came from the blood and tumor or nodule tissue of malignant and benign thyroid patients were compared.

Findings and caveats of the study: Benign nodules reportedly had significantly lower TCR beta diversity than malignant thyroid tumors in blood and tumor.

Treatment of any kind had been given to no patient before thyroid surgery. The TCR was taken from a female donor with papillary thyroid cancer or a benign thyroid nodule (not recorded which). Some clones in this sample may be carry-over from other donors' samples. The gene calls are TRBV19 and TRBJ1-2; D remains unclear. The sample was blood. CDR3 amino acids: CASSIDGNYGYTF. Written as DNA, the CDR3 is TGTGCCAGTAGTATAGACGGAAACTATGGCTACACCTTC.